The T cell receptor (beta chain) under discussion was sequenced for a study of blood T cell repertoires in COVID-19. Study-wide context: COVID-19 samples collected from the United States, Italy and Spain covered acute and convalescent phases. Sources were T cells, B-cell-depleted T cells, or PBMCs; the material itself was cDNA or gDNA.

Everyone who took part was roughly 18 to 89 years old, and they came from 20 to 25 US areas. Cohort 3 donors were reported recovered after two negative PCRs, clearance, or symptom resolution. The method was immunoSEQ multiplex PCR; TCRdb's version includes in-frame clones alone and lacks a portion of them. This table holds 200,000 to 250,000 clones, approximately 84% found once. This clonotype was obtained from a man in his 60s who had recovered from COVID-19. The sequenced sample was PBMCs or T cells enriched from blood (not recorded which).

CDR3 residues: CATSESNYGYTF. DNA of the CDR3: TGTGCCACCAGTGAATCGAACTATGGCTACACCTTC. The chain combines TRBV24-1 with TRBJ1-2, with D unresolved. The V end was cut by 4 bases, the J end by 2 bases, with 4 bases between. This CDR3 has 12 amino acids. The V gene's germline CDR1 is KGHDR and CDR2 SFDVKD.